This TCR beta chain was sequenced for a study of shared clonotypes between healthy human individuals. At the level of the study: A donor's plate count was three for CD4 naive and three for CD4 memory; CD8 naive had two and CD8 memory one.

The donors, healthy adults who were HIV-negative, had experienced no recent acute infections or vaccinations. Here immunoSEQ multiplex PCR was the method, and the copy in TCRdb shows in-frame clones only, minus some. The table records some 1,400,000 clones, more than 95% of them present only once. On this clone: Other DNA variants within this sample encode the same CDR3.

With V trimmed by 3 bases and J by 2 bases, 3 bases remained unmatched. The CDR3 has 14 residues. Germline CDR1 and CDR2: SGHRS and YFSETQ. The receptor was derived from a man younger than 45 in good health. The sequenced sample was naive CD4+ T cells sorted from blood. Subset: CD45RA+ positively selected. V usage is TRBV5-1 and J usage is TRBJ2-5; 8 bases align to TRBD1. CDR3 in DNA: TGCGCCAGCAGCTCACAGGGGGGACAAGAGACCCAGTACTTC. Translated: CASSSQGGQETQYF. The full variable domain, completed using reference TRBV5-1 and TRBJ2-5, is KAGVTQTPRYLIKTRGQQVTLSCSPISGHRSVSWYQQTPGQGLQFLFEYFSETQRNKGNFPGRFSGRQFSNSRSEMNVSTLELGDSALYLCASSSQGGQETQYFGPGTRLLVL.